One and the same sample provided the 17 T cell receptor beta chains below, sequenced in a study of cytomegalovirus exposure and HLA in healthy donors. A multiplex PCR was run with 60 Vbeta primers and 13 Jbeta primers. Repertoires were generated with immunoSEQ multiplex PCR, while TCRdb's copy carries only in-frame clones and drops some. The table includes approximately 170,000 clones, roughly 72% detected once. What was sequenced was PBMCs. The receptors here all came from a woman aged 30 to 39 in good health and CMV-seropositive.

CDR3 region: CASSLGGTANTEAFF. In nucleotides, the CDR3 is TGCGCCAGCAGCTTGGGGGGGACAGCGAACACTGAAGCTTTCTTT. This chain joins TRBV5-1 and TRBJ1-1, with TRBD1 matching over 7 bases. Germline lookup yields CDR1 SGHRS and CDR2 YFSETQ. The V and J ends lost 0 bases and 1 base, in that order; junction bases with no gene match: 3. The CDR3 consists of 15 residues.

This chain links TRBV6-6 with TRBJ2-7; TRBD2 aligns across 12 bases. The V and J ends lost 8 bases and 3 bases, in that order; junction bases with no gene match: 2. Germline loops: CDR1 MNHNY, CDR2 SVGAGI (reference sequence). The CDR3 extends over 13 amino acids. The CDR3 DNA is TGTGCCAGCGCGGGACTAGCGGGCTACGAGCAGTACTTC. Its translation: CASAGLAGYEQYF.

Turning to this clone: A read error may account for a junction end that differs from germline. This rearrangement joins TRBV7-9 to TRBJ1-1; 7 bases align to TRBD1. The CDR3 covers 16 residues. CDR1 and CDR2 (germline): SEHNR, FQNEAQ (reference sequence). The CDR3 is CASSSLWGRGNSEAFF. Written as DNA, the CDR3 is TGTGCCAGCAGCTCCCTTTGGGGCAGGGGGAACTCTGAAGCTTTCTTT.

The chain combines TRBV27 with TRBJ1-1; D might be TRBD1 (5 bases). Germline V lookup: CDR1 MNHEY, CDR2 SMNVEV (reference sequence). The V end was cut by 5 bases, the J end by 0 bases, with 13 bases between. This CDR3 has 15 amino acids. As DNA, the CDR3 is TGTGCCAGCAGTCGCCCGGGGGTGCTGAACACTGAAGCTTTCTTT. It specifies CASSRPGVLNTEAFF.

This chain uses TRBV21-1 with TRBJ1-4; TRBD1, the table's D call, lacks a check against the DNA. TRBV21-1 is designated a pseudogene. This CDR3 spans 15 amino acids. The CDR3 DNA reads TGTGCCAGCACGGGACAGGGAGCCACTAATGAAAAACTGTTTTTT. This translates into CASTGQGATNEKLFF.

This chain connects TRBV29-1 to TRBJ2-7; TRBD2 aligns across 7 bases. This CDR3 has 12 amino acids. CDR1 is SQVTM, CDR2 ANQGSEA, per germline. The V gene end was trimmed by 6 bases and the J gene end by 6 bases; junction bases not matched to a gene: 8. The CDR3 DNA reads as TGCAGCGTCCACTTAGCGGGCGGCGAGCAGTACTTC. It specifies CSVHLAGGEQYF.

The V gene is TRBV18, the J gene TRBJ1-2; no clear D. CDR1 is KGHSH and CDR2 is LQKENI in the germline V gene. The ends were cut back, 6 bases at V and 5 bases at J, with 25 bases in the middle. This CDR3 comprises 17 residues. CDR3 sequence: CASSPPSSGRRSYGYTF. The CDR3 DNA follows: TGTGCCAGCTCTCCTCCCTCTTCCGGACGGAGGTCATATGGCTACACCTTC. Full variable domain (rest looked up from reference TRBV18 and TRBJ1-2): NAGVMQNPRHLVRRRGQEARLRCSPMKGHSHVYWYRQLPEEGLKFMVYLQKENIIDESGMPKERFSAEFPKEGPSILRIQQVVRGDSAAYFCASSPPSSGRRSYGYTFGSGTRLTVV.

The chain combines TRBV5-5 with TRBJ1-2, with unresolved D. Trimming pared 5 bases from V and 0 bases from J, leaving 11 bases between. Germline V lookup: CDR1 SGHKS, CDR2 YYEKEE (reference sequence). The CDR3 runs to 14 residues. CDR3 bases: TGTGCCAGCAGGATCCCCGGGTCTAACTATGGCTACACCTTC. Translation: CASRIPGSNYGYTF.

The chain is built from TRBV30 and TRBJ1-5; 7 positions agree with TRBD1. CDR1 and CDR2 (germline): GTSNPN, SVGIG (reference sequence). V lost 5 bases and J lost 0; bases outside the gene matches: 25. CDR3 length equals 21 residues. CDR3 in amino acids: CAWGCHPPGQPNPYSNQPQHF. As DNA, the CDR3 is TGTGCCTGGGGCTGCCATCCACCGGGACAGCCGAACCCTTATAGCAATCAGCCCCAGCATTTT.

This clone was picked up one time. CDR3 coding DNA: TGTGCCAGCAGCGTAGAGACAATTTACACAGATACGCAGTATTTT. This translates into CASSVETIYTDTQYF. The rearrangement links TRBV9 to TRBJ2-3; no reliable D call. The germline V gene encodes CDR1 SGDLS and CDR2 YYNGEE. The CDR3 length is 15 residues. V was cut by 0 bases and J by 2 bases, with 10 bases left in between.

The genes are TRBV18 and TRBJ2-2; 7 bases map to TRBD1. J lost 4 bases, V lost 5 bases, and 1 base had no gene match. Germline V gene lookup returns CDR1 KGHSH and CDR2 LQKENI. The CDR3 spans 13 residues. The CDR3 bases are TGTGCCAGCTCAGGGGACAGCACCGGGGAGCTGTTTTTT. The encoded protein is CASSGDSTGELFF.

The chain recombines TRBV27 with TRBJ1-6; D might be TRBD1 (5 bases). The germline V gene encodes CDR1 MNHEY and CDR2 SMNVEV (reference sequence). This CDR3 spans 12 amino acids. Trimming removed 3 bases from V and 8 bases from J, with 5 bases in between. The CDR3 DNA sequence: TGTGCCAGCAGTTTCAGGGATTCACCCCTCCACTTT. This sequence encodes CASSFRDSPLHF.

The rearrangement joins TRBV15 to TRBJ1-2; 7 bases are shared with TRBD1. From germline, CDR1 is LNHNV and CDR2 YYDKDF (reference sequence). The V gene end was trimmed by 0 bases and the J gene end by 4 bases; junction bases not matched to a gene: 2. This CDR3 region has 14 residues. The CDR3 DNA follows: TGTGCCACCAGCAGAGATGACAGGGCCTATGGCTACACCTTC. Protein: CATSRDDRAYGYTF.

As DNA, the CDR3 is TGTGCCAGTAGTATTCGTGTACTAGCGGGGGGCCGGACAGATACGCAGTATTTT. Protein: CASSIRVLAGGRTDTQYF. This rearrangement joins TRBV19 to TRBJ2-3, with 12 bases that match TRBD2. In germline, CDR1 is LNHDA, CDR2 SQIVND (reference sequence). J was trimmed by 3 bases and V by 3 bases; bases with no gene match: 10. The CDR3 spans 18 residues.

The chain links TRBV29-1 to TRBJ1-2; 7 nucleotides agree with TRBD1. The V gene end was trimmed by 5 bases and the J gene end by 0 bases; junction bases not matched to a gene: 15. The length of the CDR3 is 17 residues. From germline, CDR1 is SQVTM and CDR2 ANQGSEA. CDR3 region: CSVLPPGQLKANYGYTF. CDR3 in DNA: TGCAGCGTTCTCCCTCCGGGACAGCTAAAAGCTAACTATGGCTACACCTTC. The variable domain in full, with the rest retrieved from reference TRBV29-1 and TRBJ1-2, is SAVISQKPSRDICQRGTSLTIQCQVDSQVTMMFWYRQQPGQSLTLIATANQGSEATYESGFVIDKFPISRPNLTFSTLTVSNMSPEDSSIYLCSVLPPGQLKANYGYTFGSGTRLTVV.

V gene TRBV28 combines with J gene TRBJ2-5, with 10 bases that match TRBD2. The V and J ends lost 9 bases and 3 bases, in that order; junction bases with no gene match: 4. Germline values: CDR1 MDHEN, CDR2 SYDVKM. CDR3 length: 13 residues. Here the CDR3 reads CASRSGGEETQYF. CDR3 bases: TGTGCCAGTCGGAGCGGGGGGGAAGAGACCCAGTACTTC.

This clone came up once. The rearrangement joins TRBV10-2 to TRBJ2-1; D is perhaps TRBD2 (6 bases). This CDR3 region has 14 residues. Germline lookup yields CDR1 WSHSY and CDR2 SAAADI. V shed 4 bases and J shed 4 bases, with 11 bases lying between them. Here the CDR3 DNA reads TGCGCCAGCAGTGGTATCGGGAGTTACAATGAGCAGTTCTTC. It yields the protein CASSGIGSYNEQFF.